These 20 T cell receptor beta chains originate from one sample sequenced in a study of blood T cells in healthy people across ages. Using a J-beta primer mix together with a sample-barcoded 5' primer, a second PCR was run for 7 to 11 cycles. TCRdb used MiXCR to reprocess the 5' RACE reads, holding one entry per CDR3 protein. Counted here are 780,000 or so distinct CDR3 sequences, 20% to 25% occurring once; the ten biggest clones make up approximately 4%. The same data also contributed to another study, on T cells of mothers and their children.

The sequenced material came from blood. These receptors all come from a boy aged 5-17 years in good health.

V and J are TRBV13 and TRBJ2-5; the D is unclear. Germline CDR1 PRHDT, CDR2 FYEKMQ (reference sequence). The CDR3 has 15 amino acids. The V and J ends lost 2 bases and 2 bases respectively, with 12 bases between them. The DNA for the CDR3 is TGTGCCAGCAGCTTAATCCAGGCAGCTCAAGAGACCCAGTACTTC. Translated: CASSLIQAAQETQYF.

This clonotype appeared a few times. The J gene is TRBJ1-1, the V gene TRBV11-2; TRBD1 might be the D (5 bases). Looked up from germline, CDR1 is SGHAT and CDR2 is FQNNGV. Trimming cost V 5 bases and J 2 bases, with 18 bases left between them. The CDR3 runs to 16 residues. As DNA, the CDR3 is TGTGCCAGCAGCCACAGGATCGGGGGAGGTAACACTGAAGCTTTCTTT. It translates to CASSHRIGGGNTEAFF.

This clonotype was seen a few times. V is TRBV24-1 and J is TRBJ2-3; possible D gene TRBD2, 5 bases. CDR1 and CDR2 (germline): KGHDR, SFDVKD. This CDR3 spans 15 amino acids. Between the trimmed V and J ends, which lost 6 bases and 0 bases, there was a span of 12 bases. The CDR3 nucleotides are TGTGCCACCAGTCCCGGGGAGTCTAGCACAGATACGCAGTATTTT. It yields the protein CATSPGESSTDTQYF.

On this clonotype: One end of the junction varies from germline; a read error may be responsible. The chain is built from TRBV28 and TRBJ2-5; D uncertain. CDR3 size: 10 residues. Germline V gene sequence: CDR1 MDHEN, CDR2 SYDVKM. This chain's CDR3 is CASSHHMLTF. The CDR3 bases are TGTGCCAGCAGTCACCATATGCTAACCTTC.

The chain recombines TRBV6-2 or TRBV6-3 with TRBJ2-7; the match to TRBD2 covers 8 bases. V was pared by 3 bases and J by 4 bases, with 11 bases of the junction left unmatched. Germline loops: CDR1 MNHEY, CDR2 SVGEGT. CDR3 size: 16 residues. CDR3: CASSYEAGVYTYEQYF. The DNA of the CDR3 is TGTGCCAGCAGTTATGAAGCGGGAGTCTACACTTACGAGCAGTACTTC.

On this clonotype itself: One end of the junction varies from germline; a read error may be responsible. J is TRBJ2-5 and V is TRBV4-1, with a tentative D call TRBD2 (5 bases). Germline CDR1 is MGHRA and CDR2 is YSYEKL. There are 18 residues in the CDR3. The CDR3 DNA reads TGCGCCAGCAGCCAAGATATCTGGCTTGAGGGAGACGTGGAGACCCGGTACTTC. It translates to CASSQDIWLEGDVETRYF.

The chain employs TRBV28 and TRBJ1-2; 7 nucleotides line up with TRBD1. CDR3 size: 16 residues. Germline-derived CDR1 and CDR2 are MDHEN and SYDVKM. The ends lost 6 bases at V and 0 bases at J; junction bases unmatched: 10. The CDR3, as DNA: TGTGCCAGCAGCTTGATGGGGACAGACCCTAACTATGGCTACACCTTC. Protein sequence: CASSLMGTDPNYGYTF.

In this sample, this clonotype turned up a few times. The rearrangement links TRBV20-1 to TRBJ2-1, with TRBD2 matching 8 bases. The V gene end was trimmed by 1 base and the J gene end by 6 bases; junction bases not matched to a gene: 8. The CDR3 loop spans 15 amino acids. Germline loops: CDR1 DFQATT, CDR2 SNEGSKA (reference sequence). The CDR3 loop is CSARGGAGGGNEQFF. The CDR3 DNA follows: TGCAGTGCTAGAGGAGGGGCGGGAGGCGGCAATGAGCAGTTCTTC.

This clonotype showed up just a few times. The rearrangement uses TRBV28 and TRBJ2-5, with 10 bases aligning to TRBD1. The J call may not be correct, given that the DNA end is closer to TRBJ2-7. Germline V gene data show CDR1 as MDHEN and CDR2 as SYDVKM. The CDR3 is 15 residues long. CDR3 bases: TGTGCCAGCAGCCCGACCGGGACAGGGGACCACGAGCAGTACTTC. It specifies CASSPTGTGDHEQYF.

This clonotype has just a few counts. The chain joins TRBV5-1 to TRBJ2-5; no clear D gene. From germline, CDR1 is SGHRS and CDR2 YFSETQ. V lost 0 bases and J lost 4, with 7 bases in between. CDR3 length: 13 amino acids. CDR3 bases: TGCGCCAGCAGCTTGGCCAGCATAGAGACCCAGTACTTC. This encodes CASSLASIETQYF. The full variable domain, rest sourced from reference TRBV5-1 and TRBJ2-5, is KAGVTQTPRYLIKTRGQQVTLSCSPISGHRSVSWYQQTPGQGLQFLFEYFSETQRNKGNFPGRFSGRQFSNSRSEMNVSTLELGDSALYLCASSLASIETQYFGPGTRLLVL.

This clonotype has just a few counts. The CDR3 loop reads CSALLATNEKLFF. CDR3 in DNA: TGCAGTGCGCTCCTAGCAACTAATGAAAAACTGTTTTTT. V usage is TRBV20-1 and J usage is TRBJ1-4, with D unclear. CDR1 and CDR2 from the germline V gene are DFQATT and SNEGSKA (reference sequence). V lost 6 bases, J lost 0 bases, and 8 bases lay in between. The CDR3 sequence is 13 residues long.

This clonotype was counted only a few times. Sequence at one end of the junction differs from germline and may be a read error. The CDR3 protein is CAWSKGTGGEFF. For the CDR3, the DNA is TGTGCCTGGAGTAAGGGTACAGGGGGCGAGTTCTTC. The chain couples TRBV30 to TRBJ2-5; the match to TRBD1 covers 9 bases. Germline V gives CDR1 GTSNPN, CDR2 SVGIG (reference sequence). This CDR3 contains 12 residues.

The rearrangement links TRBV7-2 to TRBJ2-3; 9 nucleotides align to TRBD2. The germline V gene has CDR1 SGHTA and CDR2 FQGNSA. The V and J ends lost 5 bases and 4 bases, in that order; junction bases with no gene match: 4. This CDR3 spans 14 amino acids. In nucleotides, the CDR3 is TGTGCCAGCAGCCCCCGGACTAGCGCAGATACGCAGTATTTT. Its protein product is CASSPRTSADTQYF.

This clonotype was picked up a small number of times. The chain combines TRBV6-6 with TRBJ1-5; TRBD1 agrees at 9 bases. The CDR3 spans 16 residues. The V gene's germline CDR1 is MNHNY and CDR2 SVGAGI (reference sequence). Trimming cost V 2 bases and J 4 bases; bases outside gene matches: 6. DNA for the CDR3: TGTGCCAGCAGTTACCTAGGACAGGGGACGAATCAGCCCCAGCATTTT. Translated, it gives CASSYLGQGTNQPQHF.

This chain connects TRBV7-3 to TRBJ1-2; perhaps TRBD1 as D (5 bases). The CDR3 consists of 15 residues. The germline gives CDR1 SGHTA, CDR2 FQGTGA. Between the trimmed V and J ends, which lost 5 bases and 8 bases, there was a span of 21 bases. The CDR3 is CASSPSVGGLGGYTF. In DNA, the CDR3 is TGTGCCAGCAGCCCCAGTGTGGGGGGGTTAGGCGGCTACACCTTC.

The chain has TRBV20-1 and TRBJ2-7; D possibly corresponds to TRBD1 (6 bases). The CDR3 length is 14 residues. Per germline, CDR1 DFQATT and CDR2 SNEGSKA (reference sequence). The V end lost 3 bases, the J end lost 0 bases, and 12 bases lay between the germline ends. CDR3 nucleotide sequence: TGCAGTGCTAGTGACAGGTTCCCCTCCTACGAGCAGTACTTC. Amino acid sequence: CSASDRFPSYEQYF.

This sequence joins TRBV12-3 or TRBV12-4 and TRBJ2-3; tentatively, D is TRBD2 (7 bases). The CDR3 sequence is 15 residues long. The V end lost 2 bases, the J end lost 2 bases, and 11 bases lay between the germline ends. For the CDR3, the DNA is TGTGCCAGCAGTTTATGGGAGGGGGACACAGATACGCAGTATTTT. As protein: CASSLWEGDTDTQYF.

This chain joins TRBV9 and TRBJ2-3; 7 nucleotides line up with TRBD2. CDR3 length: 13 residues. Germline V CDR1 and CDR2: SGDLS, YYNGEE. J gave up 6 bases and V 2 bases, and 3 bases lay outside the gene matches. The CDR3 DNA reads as TGTGCCAGCAGCGTCGGGGAGGGGGATACGCAGTATTTT. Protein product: CASSVGEGDTQYF.

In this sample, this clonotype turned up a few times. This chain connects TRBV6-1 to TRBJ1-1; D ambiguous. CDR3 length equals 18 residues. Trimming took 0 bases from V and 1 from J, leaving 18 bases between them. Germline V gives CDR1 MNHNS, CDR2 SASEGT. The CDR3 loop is CASSEALPDPLWNTEAFF. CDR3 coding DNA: TGTGCCAGCAGTGAAGCGCTTCCGGACCCCCTATGGAACACTGAAGCTTTCTTT.

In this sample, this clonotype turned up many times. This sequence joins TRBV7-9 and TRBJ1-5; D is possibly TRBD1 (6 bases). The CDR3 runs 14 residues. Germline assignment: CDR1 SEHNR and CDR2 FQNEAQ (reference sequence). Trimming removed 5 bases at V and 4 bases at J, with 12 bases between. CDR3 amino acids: CASSETGPNQPQHF. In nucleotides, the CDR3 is TGTGCCAGCAGCGAGACAGGTCCGAATCAGCCCCAGCATTTT.